This is a list of T cell receptor beta chains from one sample in a study of OX40 agonist ivuxolimab in advanced cancers. Libraries were prepared by immunoSEQ multiplex PCR; TCRdb keeps only in-frame clonotypes and omits some of them. Altogether 19,000 or so clones are present, nearly 75% being singletons, with the ten largest covering around 26%. The source was CD4+ or CD8+ T cells sorted from blood, collected in a trial of the OX40 agonist ivuxolimab. The source of these receptors is an adult with an advanced solid tumor such as melanoma, head and neck, liver or kidney cancer. Each CDR3 is given with its conserved first and last residue. D genes are given only for firm matches. The size of a clone is reported for some rows only, either as once, few or many, or as a class for expanded clones.

D gene: -; V gene: TRBV12-2; clone size: -; CDR3 length: 15; J gene: TRBJ1-2; CDR3 DNA: TGTGCCAGCAGCCCACCAGAGAAAAAAAACTATGGCTACACCTTC; CDR3 protein: CASSPPEKKNYGYTF
D gene: TRBD2; V gene: TRBV9; clone size: -; CDR3 length: 14; J gene: TRBJ2-1; CDR3 DNA: TGTGCCAGCAGCGGGACTAGCGGGTCGAGTGAGCAGTTCTTC; CDR3 protein: CASSGTSGSSEQFF
D gene: TRBD2; V gene: TRBV28; clone size: -; CDR3 length: 15; J gene: TRBJ2-3; CDR3 DNA: TGTGCCAGCAGTTTTATGAGGCTAGCGGCAGATACGCAGTATTTT; CDR3 protein: CASSFMRLAADTQYF
D gene: -; V gene: TRBV7-7; clone size: -; CDR3 length: 16; J gene: TRBJ2-1; CDR3 DNA: TGTGCCAGCAGCTTAGGTGTGTCGGGCTCCTACAATGAGCAGTTCTTC; CDR3 protein: CASSLGVSGSYNEQFF
D gene: TRBD1; V gene: TRBV4-1; clone size: -; CDR3 length: 17; J gene: TRBJ1-2; CDR3 DNA: TGCGCCAGCAGCCTACGGACAGGGGCAGGAATTAACTATGGCTACACCTTC; CDR3 protein: CASSLRTGAGINYGYTF
D gene: -; V gene: TRBV21-1; clone size: -; CDR3 length: 12; J gene: TRBJ1-1; CDR3 DNA: TGTGCCAGCAGCAAAGTTGGCACTGAAGCTTTCTTT; CDR3 protein: CASSKVGTEAFF
D gene: -; V gene: TRBV27; clone size: -; CDR3 length: 16; J gene: TRBJ2-1; CDR3 DNA: TGTGCCAGCAGTTTATTTGATACTGGGCTCTACAATGAGCAGTTCTTC; CDR3 protein: CASSLFDTGLYNEQFF
D gene: TRBD2; V gene: TRBV5-4; clone size: -; CDR3 length: 16; J gene: TRBJ2-3; CDR3 DNA: TGTGCCAGCAGCCCAGGGACTAGCGGTTACACAGATACGCAGTATTTT; CDR3 protein: CASSPGTSGYTDTQYF
D gene: TRBD2; V gene: TRBV9; clone size: -; CDR3 length: 20; J gene: TRBJ2-1; CDR3 DNA: TGTGCCAGCAGCGCCCCTAGCGGGGGCCCCTCCGACGTCTCCTACAATGAGCAGTTCTTC; CDR3 protein: CASSAPSGGPSDVSYNEQFF
D gene: -; V gene: TRBV6-4; clone size: -; CDR3 length: 13; J gene: TRBJ2-1; CDR3 DNA: TGTGCCAGCAGTGACTCTAATGAGCGAGAGCAGTTCTTC; CDR3 protein: CASSDSNEREQFF
D gene: -; V gene: TRBV9; clone size: once; CDR3 length: 15; J gene: TRBJ1-2; CDR3 DNA: TGTGCCAGCAGCGTAGCTACGGCAGGGATCGATGGCTACACCTTC; CDR3 protein: CASSVATAGIDGYTF
D gene: -; V gene: TRBV21-1; clone size: -; CDR3 length: 15; J gene: TRBJ1-5; CDR3 DNA: TGTGCCAGCAGCAAAGGTCGCAGGGGGTATCAGCCCCAGCATTTT; CDR3 protein: CASSKGRRGYQPQHF
D gene: TRBD2; V gene: TRBV6-1; clone size: -; CDR3 length: 15; J gene: TRBJ2-7; CDR3 DNA: TGTGCCAGCAGCCCACTAGCGGGAGGGCCTAGAGAGCAGTACTTC; CDR3 protein: CASSPLAGGPREQYF
D gene: TRBD1; V gene: TRBV25-1; clone size: few; CDR3 length: 18; J gene: TRBJ2-5; CDR3 DNA: TGTGCCAGCAGTACTGGGACAGGGGACTTCATCGTGCAAGAGACCCAGTACTTC; CDR3 protein: CASSTGTGDFIVQETQYF
D gene: TRBD1; V gene: TRBV28; clone size: -; CDR3 length: 15; J gene: TRBJ2-7; CDR3 DNA: TGTGCCAGCAATATTGGACAGGGGGCCTACGTGGAGCAGTACTTC; CDR3 protein: CASNIGQGAYVEQYF
D gene: -; V gene: TRBV21-1; clone size: -; CDR3 length: 14; J gene: TRBJ2-1; CDR3 DNA: TGTGCCACCCCGGGGGGCGGGAGGAAAGTTGAGCAGTTCTTC; CDR3 protein: CATPGGGRKVEQFF
D gene: TRBD2; V gene: TRBV15; clone size: -; CDR3 length: 13; J gene: TRBJ2-7; CDR3 DNA: TGTGCCACTTTACTAGCGGGAGGGGACGAGCAGTACTTC; CDR3 protein: CATLLAGGDEQYF
D gene: -; V gene: TRBV4-3; clone size: few; CDR3 length: 15; J gene: TRBJ1-1; CDR3 DNA: TGCGCCAGCAGCCAAGATAGATACCGTAACACTGAAGCTTTCTTT; CDR3 protein: CASSQDRYRNTEAFF
D gene: -; V gene: TRBV7-9; clone size: -; CDR3 length: 16; J gene: TRBJ2-1; CDR3 DNA: TGTGCCAGCAGCTTAGCGGGGGCGGGGGATTATAATGAGCAGTTCTTC; CDR3 protein: CASSLAGAGDYNEQFF
D gene: -; V gene: TRBV14; clone size: -; CDR3 length: 14; J gene: TRBJ1-5; CDR3 DNA: TGTGCCAGCAGCCAAGTAGCAGAGAATCAGCCCCAGCATTTT; CDR3 protein: CASSQVAENQPQHF
D gene: TRBD2; V gene: TRBV27; clone size: -; CDR3 length: 14; J gene: TRBJ2-1; CDR3 DNA: TGTGCCAGCAGTCCCAGCGGGAGGGCCTTTGAGCAGTTCTTC; CDR3 protein: CASSPSGRAFEQFF
D gene: -; V gene: TRBV15; clone size: -; CDR3 length: 14; J gene: TRBJ2-5; CDR3 DNA: TGTGCCACCAGCGGTACAGGGTCGTGGGGGACCCAGTACTTC; CDR3 protein: CATSGTGSWGTQYF
D gene: -; V gene: TRBV7-6; clone size: -; CDR3 length: 13; J gene: TRBJ2-7; CDR3 DNA: TGTGCCAGCAGCCTCCGGAACTCCTACGAGCAGTACTTC; CDR3 protein: CASSLRNSYEQYF
D gene: TRBD1; V gene: TRBV7-9; clone size: -; CDR3 length: 13; J gene: TRBJ2-7; CDR3 DNA: TGTGCCAGCCAGGGGGCTGTCTCCTACGAGCAGTACTTC; CDR3 protein: CASQGAVSYEQYF
D gene: -; V gene: TRBV14; clone size: -; CDR3 length: 15; J gene: TRBJ1-5; CDR3 DNA: TGTGCCAGCAGACCGAAAAGGAATAGCAATCAGCCCCAGCATTTT; CDR3 protein: CASRPKRNSNQPQHF
D gene: -; V gene: TRBV28; clone size: few; CDR3 length: 13; J gene: TRBJ2-1; CDR3 DNA: TGTGCCAGCAGTTTGGTGGGGTACAATGAGCAGTTCTTC; CDR3 protein: CASSLVGYNEQFF
D gene: -; V gene: TRBV28; clone size: -; CDR3 length: 14; J gene: TRBJ1-1; CDR3 DNA: TGTGCCAGCAGTTTGGGGGTCATGAACACTGAAGCTTTCTTT; CDR3 protein: CASSLGVMNTEAFF
D gene: TRBD2; V gene: TRBV4-1; clone size: -; CDR3 length: 15; J gene: TRBJ2-7; CDR3 DNA: TGCGCCAGCAGCGCTAGCGGGAGTCCCATCTACGAGCAGTACTTC; CDR3 protein: CASSASGSPIYEQYF
D gene: TRBD2; V gene: TRBV30; clone size: -; CDR3 length: 15; J gene: TRBJ2-5; CDR3 DNA: TGTGCCTGGAGTGGAATAGCGGGAGTGGGAGAGACCCAGTACTTC; CDR3 protein: CAWSGIAGVGETQYF